A selection of T cell receptor beta chains follows, all from one sample in a study of blood T cell repertoires in COVID-19. The table came from immunoSEQ multiplex PCR; TCRdb's copy has only in-frame clones and leaves some out. The sample lists some 110,000 clones, around four fifths occurring once. The sequenced sample consisted of peripheral blood. These receptors were collected from a man between 65 and 79 years old with active or convalescent COVID-19. The CDR3 runs from the conserved cysteine through the conserved F or W. Each record gives: clone size, J gene, D gene, V gene, CDR3 DNA, CDR3 protein. A D gene is named only where the DNA matches it firmly. Part of the rows lack a size; the others show once, few, many or a class for expanded clones.

- | TRBJ1-1 | TRBD1 | TRBV6-5 | TGTGCCAGCAGTACCTACCTCCGGGACAGACGTGAAGCTTTCTTT | CASSTYLRDRREAFF
- | TRBJ2-7 | TRBD2 | TRBV28 | TGTGCCAGCAGGGCGTGGGGCGGGAGATCGGAGGAGCAGTACTTC | CASRAWGGRSEEQYF
few | TRBJ1-1 | TRBD1 | TRBV7-9 | TGTGCAACAGGGGGCAATATAAACACTGAAGCTTTCTTT | CATGGNINTEAFF
- | TRBJ1-1 | - | TRBV18 | TGTGCCAGCTCACTTCCCTCATACGGCACTGAAGCTTTCTTT | CASSLPSYGTEAFF
- | TRBJ1-1 | - | TRBV7-2 | TGTGCCAGCAGTTCAACCTTTGGCTCGAACACTGAAGCTTTCTTT | CASSSTFGSNTEAFF
- | TRBJ1-6 | TRBD1 | TRBV25-1 | TGTGCCAGCAGTGAAAGACAGGGAAATTCACCCCTCCACTTT | CASSERQGNSPLHF
- | TRBJ2-1 | TRBD2 | TRBV18 | TGTGCCAGCTCACATAGCGGGAGTTGGGGCAATGAGCAGTTCTTC | CASSHSGSWGNEQFF
- | TRBJ2-1 | - | TRBV4-2 | TGTGCCAGCAGCCAAGTGACAATGTTAATGGCCGCTGAGCAGTTCTTC | CASSQVTMLMAAEQFF
- | TRBJ2-1 | TRBD2 | TRBV2 | TGTGCCAGCACTCGGGGACTAGCGGAAAACAATGAGCAGTTCTTC | CASTRGLAENNEQFF
once | TRBJ2-1 | TRBD2 | TRBV27 | TGTGCCAGCAGACGTACCGGGACTAGCGGGACTGCCTACAATGAGCAGTTCTTC | CASRRTGTSGTAYNEQFF
- | TRBJ1-6 | TRBD1 | TRBV11-3 | TGTGCCAGCAGCTTTCGACAGGGGGCAAATTCGCGTTCACCCCTCCACTTT | CASSFRQGANSRSPLHF
- | TRBJ1-2 | - | TRBV6-6 | TGTGCCAGCAGACCGTCCGCGGGGGACGACTATGGCTACACCTTC | CASRPSAGDDYGYTF
- | TRBJ1-3 | TRBD1 | TRBV9 | TGTGCCAGCAGGAGAGGACAGGGGGCCCTGGATTTT | CASRRGQGALDF
- | TRBJ2-2 | TRBD1 | TRBV25-1 | TGTGCCAGCAGGATGGACAGGGGAAGCACCGGGGAGCTGTTTTTT | CASRMDRGSTGELFF
- | TRBJ2-7 | TRBD2 | TRBV5-5 | TGTGCCAGCAGCTTACAGCCTATTACTAGCGGGAGCTCCTACGAGCAGTACTTC | CASSLQPITSGSSYEQYF
- | TRBJ2-1 | - | TRBV11-3 | TGTGCCAGCAGCTCACAGGGGAGGCACGATGAGCAGTTCTTC | CASSSQGRHDEQFF